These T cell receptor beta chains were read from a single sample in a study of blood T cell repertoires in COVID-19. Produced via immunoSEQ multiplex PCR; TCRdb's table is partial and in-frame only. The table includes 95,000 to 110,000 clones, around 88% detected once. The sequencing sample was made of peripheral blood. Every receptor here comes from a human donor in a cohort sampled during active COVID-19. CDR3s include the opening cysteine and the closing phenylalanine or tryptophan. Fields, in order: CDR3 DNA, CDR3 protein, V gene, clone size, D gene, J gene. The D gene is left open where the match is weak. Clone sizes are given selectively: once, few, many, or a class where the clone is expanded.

DNA: TGTGCCAGCAGCTTCCTGGGGCAGCAGTACTTC; CDR3: CASSFLGQQYF; V: TRBV13; size: -; D: -; J: TRBJ2-7
DNA: TGCGCCAGCAGCTTGGGGCAGGTCAGCCCCCCGGACGAGCAGTACTTC; CDR3: CASSLGQVSPPDEQYF; V: TRBV5-1; size: -; D: -; J: TRBJ2-7
DNA: TGTGCCTGGGAACAGGGGGCGCGGGGGGAGACCCAGTACTTC; CDR3: CAWEQGARGETQYF; V: TRBV30; size: many; D: TRBD1; J: TRBJ2-5
DNA: TGTGCCACCGATCCCAGGGATTTAAACACCATATATTTT; CDR3: CATDPRDLNTIYF; V: TRBV12-3/TRBV12-4; size: -; D: -; J: TRBJ1-3
DNA: TGTGCCAGCAGCTTAGGGGGGGGAAACACCGGGGAGCTGTTTTTT; CDR3: CASSLGGGNTGELFF; V: TRBV7-2; size: -; D: TRBD2; J: TRBJ2-2
DNA: TGTGCCAGCAGCCGAGCTAGCAATCAGCCCCAGCATTTT; CDR3: CASSRASNQPQHF; V: TRBV6-5; size: -; D: -; J: TRBJ1-5
DNA: TGTGCCAGCAGCCAGGGGTTCCGTAATCAGCCCCAGCATTTT; CDR3: CASSQGFRNQPQHF; V: TRBV7-9; size: -; D: -; J: TRBJ1-5
DNA: TGTGCCAGCAGCTTACTCGCGGCGGATACGCAGTATTTT; CDR3: CASSLLAADTQYF; V: TRBV7-3; size: -; D: -; J: TRBJ2-3
DNA: TGCGCCAGCAGCCTCGCCCCGACAGAATACGAGCAGTACTTC; CDR3: CASSLAPTEYEQYF; V: TRBV4-1; size: -; D: -; J: TRBJ2-7
DNA: TGTGCCAGCAGCGACAGGGAATTGGTCAAAAACATTCAGTACTTC; CDR3: CASSDRELVKNIQYF; V: TRBV6-6; size: -; D: TRBD1; J: TRBJ2-4
DNA: TGTGCCAGCAGCCCCGGGCTAGCTTCCAACTCCTACGAGCAGTACTTC; CDR3: CASSPGLASNSYEQYF; V: TRBV4-2; size: once; D: -; J: TRBJ2-7
DNA: TGTGCCAGCAGCCAAGTGGACAGGCGTATCAGCCCCCAGCATTTT; CDR3: CASSQVDRRISPQHF; V: TRBV16; size: -; D: TRBD1; J: TRBJ1-5
DNA: TGTGCCAGCAGTTACTCGACTAGCCGCCAAGAGACCCAGTACTTC; CDR3: CASSYSTSRQETQYF; V: TRBV6-2/TRBV6-3; size: -; D: TRBD2; J: TRBJ2-5
DNA: TGTGCCAGTAGTATTATAGGGAGTCAGCCCCAGCATTTT; CDR3: CASSIIGSQPQHF; V: TRBV19; size: once; D: -; J: TRBJ1-5
DNA: TGTGCCAGCAGCCCGGACAGGTACACAGATACGCAGTATTTT; CDR3: CASSPDRYTDTQYF; V: TRBV5-4; size: -; D: TRBD1; J: TRBJ2-3
DNA: TGTGCCAGCAGTTACGGGATAGCGGGAGGGCCCGGTAGTCAGCAGTTCTTC; CDR3: CASSYGIAGGPGSQQFF; V: TRBV27; size: -; D: TRBD2; J: TRBJ2-1
DNA: TGTGCCAGCAGTATTGACAGGGCTAGCAATCAGCCCCAGCATTTT; CDR3: CASSIDRASNQPQHF; V: TRBV2; size: -; D: TRBD1; J: TRBJ1-5
DNA: TGTGCCAGCTTGGGACATGCAAGGAACTATGGCTACACCTTC; CDR3: CASLGHARNYGYTF; V: TRBV19; size: -; D: -; J: TRBJ1-2
DNA: TGTGCCTGGTCGACAGGGTATTATGAAAAACTGTTTTTT; CDR3: CAWSTGYYEKLFF; V: TRBV30; size: once; D: TRBD1; J: TRBJ1-4
DNA: TGTGCCAGCAGCTTCGGACAGTGGAATGAAAAACTGTTTTTT; CDR3: CASSFGQWNEKLFF; V: TRBV11-2; size: -; D: -; J: TRBJ1-4
DNA: TGTGCCTGGAGTGAGGAGGGCTACGAGCAGTACTTC; CDR3: CAWSEEGYEQYF; V: TRBV30; size: -; D: -; J: TRBJ2-7
DNA: TGCGCCAGCGGCCCGGGACAGGGAAAAGATACGCAGTATTTT; CDR3: CASGPGQGKDTQYF; V: TRBV23-1; size: -; D: TRBD1; J: TRBJ2-3
DNA: TGCGCCAGCAGCCAAGACCACCGAGGGGGCGAGCAGTACTTC; CDR3: CASSQDHRGGEQYF; V: TRBV4-3; size: -; D: -; J: TRBJ2-7
DNA: TGCGCCAGCAGCCAAGTGGGGGGAAGAGGGAATGGTAATCAGCCCCAGCATTTT; CDR3: CASSQVGGRGNGNQPQHF; V: TRBV4-1; size: -; D: -; J: TRBJ1-5
DNA: TGTGCCATCAGTGAACAGGGGGAAAAGTTTGGCTACACCTTC; CDR3: CAISEQGEKFGYTF; V: TRBV10-3; size: -; D: TRBD1; J: TRBJ1-2